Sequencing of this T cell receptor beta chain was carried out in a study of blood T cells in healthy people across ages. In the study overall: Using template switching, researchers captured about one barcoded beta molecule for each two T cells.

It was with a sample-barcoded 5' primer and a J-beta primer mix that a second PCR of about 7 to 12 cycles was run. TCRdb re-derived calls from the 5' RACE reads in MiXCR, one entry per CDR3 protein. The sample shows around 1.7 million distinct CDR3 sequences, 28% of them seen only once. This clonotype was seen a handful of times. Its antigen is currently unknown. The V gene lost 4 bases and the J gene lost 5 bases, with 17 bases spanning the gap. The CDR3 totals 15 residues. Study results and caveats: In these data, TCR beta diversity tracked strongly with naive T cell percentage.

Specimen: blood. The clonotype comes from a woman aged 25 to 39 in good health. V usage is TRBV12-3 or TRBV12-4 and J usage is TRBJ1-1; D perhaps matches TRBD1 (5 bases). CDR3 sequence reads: CASSSQGRELTEAFF. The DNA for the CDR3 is TGTGCCAGCAGTTCCCAGGGCAGGGAATTGACTGAAGCTTTCTTT.